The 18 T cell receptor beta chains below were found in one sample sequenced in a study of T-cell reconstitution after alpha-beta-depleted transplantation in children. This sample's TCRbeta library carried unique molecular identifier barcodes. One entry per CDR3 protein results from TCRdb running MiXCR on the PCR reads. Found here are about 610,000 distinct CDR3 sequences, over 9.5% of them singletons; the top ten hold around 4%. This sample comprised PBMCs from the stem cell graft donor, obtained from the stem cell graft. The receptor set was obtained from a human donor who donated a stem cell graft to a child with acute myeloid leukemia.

CDR3: CARKSEGRAYEQYF. The CDR3 bases are TGTGCCAGAAAGAGTGAAGGCCGCGCCTACGAGCAGTACTTC. V is TRBV7-3 and J is TRBJ2-7, with D hard to call. Germline lookup yields CDR1 SGHTA and CDR2 FQGTGA. With 9 bases removed from V and 2 bases from J, the gap between germline ends came to 17 bases. The CDR3 sequence is 14 residues long. The full variable domain, its missing parts supplied by reference TRBV7-3 and TRBJ2-7, is GAGVSQTPSNKVTEKGKYVELRCDPISGHTALYWYRQSLGQGPEFLIYFQGTGAADDSGLPNDRFFAVRPEGSVSTLKIQRTERGDSAVYLCARKSEGRAYEQYFGPGTRLTVT.

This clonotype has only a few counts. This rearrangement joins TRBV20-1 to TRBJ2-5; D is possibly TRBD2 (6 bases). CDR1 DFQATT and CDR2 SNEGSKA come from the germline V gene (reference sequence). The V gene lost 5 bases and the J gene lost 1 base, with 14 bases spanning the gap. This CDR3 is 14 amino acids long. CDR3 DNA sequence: TGCAGTGCTGACCTCGGGGGTCGCCAAGAGACCCAGTACTTC. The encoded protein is CSADLGGRQETQYF.

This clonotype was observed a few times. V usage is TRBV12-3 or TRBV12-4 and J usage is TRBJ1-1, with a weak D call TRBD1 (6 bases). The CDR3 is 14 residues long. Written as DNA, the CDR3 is TGTGCATCCATGCGGGGGGCGTTGAACACTGAAGCTTTCTTT. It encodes CASMRGALNTEAFF.

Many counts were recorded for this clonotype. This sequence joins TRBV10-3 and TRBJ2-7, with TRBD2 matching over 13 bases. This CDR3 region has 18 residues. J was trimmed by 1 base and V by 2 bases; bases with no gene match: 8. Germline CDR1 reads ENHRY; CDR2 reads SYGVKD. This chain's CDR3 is CAISEIGTSGKLSYEQYF. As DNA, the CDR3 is TGTGCCATCAGTGAGATTGGGACTAGCGGGAAACTTTCCTACGAGCAGTACTTC.

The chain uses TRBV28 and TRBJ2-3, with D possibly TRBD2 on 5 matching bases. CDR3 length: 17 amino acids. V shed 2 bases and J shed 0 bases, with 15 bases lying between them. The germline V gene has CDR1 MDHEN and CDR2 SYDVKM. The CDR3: CASSLVPRAVSTDTQYF. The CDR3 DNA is TGTGCCAGCAGTTTAGTACCGAGAGCGGTTAGCACAGATACGCAGTATTTT.

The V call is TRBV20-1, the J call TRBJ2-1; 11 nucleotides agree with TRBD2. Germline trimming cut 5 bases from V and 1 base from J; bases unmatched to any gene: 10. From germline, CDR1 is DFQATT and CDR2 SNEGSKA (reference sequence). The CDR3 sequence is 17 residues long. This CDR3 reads CSAPRTSGLPSYNEQFF. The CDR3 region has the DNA TGCAGTGCTCCCCGGACTAGCGGGCTACCATCCTACAATGAGCAGTTCTTC.

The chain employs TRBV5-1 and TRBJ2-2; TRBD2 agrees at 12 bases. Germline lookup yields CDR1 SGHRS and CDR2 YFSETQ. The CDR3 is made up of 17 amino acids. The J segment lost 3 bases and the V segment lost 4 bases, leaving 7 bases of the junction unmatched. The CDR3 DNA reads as TGCGCCAGCAGCCGCAGACTAGCGGGAGAATACACCGGGGAGCTGTTTTTT. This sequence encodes CASSRRLAGEYTGELFF.

DNA for the CDR3: TGTGCCAGCTCACAGACTAGTCCTGGGGCCAACGTCCTGACTTTC. This encodes CASSQTSPGANVLTF. The chain joins TRBV18 to TRBJ2-6; possibly TRBD2 for D (6 bases). The V gene's germline CDR1 is KGHSH and CDR2 LQKENI. Trimming removed 4 bases at V and 2 bases at J, with 9 bases between. The CDR3 is 15 amino acids.

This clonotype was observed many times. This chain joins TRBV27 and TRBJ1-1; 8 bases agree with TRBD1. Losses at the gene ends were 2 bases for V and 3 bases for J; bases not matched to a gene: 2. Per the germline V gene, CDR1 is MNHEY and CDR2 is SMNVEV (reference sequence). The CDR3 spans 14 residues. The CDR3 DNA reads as TGTGCCAGCAGTTTAAACAGGGGGGACACTGAAGCTTTCTTT. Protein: CASSLNRGDTEAFF.

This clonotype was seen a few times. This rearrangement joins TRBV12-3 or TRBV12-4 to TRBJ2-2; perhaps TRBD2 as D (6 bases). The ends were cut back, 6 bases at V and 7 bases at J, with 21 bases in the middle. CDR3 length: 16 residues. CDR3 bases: TGTGCCAGCAGCCTGGCTAGCGCCAATCAGAACGGGGAGCTGTTTTTT. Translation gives CASSLASANQNGELFF.

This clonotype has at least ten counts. The CDR3 DNA is TGCGCCAGCAGCCAAGAGCCCCCCGGAGCAGAATACGAGCAGTACTTC. Amino acids: CASSQEPPGAEYEQYF. The chain uses TRBV4-3 and TRBJ2-7; no definite D call. The CDR3 sequence is 16 residues long. Trimming removed 0 bases at V and 4 bases at J, with 16 bases between. The germline gives CDR1 LGHNA, CDR2 YSLEER.

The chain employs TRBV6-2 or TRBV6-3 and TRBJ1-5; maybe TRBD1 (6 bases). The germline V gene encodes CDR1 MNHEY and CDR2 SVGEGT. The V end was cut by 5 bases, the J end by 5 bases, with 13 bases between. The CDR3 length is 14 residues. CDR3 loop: CASSLTGFYQPQHF. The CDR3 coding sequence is TGTGCCAGCAGTCTTACAGGGTTTTATCAGCCCCAGCATTTT.

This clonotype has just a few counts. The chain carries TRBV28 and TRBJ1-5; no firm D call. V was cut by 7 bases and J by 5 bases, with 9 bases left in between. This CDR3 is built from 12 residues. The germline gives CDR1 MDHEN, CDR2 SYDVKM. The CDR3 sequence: CASMGSHQPQHF. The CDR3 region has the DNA TGTGCCAGCATGGGGTCCCATCAGCCCCAGCATTTT.

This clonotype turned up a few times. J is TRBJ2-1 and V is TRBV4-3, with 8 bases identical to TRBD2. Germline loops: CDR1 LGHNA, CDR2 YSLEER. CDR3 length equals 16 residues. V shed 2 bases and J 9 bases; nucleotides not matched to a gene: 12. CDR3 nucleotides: TGCGCCAGCAGCCAATCCCGGTCGGGAGGGCGTCTTGAGCAGTTCTTC. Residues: CASSQSRSGGRLEQFF.

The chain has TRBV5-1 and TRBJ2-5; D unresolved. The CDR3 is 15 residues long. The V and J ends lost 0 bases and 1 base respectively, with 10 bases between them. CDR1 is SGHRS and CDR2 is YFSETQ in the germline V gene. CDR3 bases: TGCGCCAGCAGCTTGGTTTCCACAGCCCAAGAGACCCAGTACTTC. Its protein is CASSLVSTAQETQYF.

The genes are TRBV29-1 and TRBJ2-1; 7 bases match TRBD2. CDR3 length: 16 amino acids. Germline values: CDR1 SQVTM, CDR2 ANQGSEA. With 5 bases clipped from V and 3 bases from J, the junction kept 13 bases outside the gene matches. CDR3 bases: TGCAGCGTTTCCCAGTCACTAGCGCCCATCTACAATGAGCAGTTCTTC. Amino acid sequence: CSVSQSLAPIYNEQFF.

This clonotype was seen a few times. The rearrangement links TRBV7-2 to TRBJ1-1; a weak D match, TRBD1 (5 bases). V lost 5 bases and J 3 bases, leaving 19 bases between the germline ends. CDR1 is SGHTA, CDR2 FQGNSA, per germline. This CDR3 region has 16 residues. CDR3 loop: CASSPRGTLGDTEAFF. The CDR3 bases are TGTGCCAGCAGCCCAAGGGGCACCTTAGGGGACACTGAAGCTTTCTTT.

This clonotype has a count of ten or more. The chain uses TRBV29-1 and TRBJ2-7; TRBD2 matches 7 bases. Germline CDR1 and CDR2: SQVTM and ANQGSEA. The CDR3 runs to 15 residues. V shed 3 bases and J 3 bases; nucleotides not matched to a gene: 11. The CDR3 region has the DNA TGCAGCGTTGAGGAGGGCGGGAGTGGTGGCTACGAGCAGTACTTC. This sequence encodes CSVEEGGSGGYEQYF.